A selection of T cell receptor beta chains follows, all from one sample in a study of cytomegalovirus exposure and HLA in healthy donors. TCRdb's copy holds only in-frame clones and misses some; the assay was immunoSEQ multiplex PCR. The sample contains 130,000 or so clones, approximately 80% of which appear only once. Source material: PBMCs. Source of these receptors: a woman aged 18 to 35 in good health and CMV-seropositive. Each CDR3 is given with its conserved first and last residue. The order of the fields is V gene, J gene, D gene, clone size, CDR3 protein, CDR3 DNA. A D gene is named only where the DNA matches it firmly. Rows may omit the clone size; those that give it use once, few, many or a size class.

v_gene: TRBV6-1; j_gene: TRBJ2-7; d_gene: NA; abundance: NA; CDR3aa: CASIAGLSYEQYF; CDR3nt: TGTGCCAGCATAGCAGGGCTTTCCTACGAGCAGTACTTC
v_gene: TRBV5-8; j_gene: TRBJ1-1; d_gene: NA; abundance: NA; CDR3aa: CASSFGIEAFF; CDR3nt: TGTGCCAGCAGCTTCGGGATAGAAGCTTTCTTT
v_gene: TRBV12-2; j_gene: TRBJ2-7; d_gene: NA; abundance: NA; CDR3aa: CASRELGPKNREQYF; CDR3nt: TGTGCAAGTCGCGAACTGGGGCCCAAGAATCGCGAGCAGTACTTC
v_gene: TRBV10-3; j_gene: TRBJ1-1; d_gene: NA; abundance: NA; CDR3aa: CAISTGGGQNTEAFF; CDR3nt: TGTGCCATCAGTACCGGGGGGGGACAGAACACTGAAGCTTTCTTT
v_gene: TRBV2; j_gene: TRBJ2-3; d_gene: TRBD1; abundance: NA; CDR3aa: CASRMGQGTDTQYF; CDR3nt: TGTGCCAGCAGGATGGGACAGGGAACAGATACGCAGTATTTT
v_gene: TRBV5-5; j_gene: TRBJ2-3; d_gene: NA; abundance: once; CDR3aa: CASSIESRSTDTQYF; CDR3nt: TGTGCCAGCAGCATAGAATCACGATCCACAGATACGCAGTATTTT
v_gene: TRBV4-2; j_gene: TRBJ2-7; d_gene: NA; abundance: NA; CDR3aa: CASSQDPSGYEQYF; CDR3nt: TGTGCCAGCAGCCAAGATCCGAGTGGTTACGAGCAGTACTTC
v_gene: TRBV5-4; j_gene: TRBJ2-7; d_gene: NA; abundance: once; CDR3aa: CASSYDSSYEQYF; CDR3nt: TGTGCCAGCAGTTATGACAGCTCCTACGAGCAGTACTTC
v_gene: TRBV7-9; j_gene: TRBJ1-2; d_gene: NA; abundance: NA; CDR3aa: CASSLSWTEGYGYTF; CDR3nt: TGTGCCAGCAGCTTGTCCTGGACAGAGGGCTATGGCTACACCTTC
v_gene: TRBV5-6; j_gene: TRBJ1-4; d_gene: NA; abundance: NA; CDR3aa: CASSLARGPEKLFF; CDR3nt: TGTGCCAGCAGCTTGGCCAGAGGCCCTGAAAAACTGTTTTTT
v_gene: TRBV6-1; j_gene: TRBJ1-2; d_gene: TRBD1; abundance: NA; CDR3aa: CASRPTGGDYGYTF; CDR3nt: TGTGCCAGCAGACCGACAGGGGGCGACTATGGCTACACCTTC
v_gene: TRBV12-5; j_gene: TRBJ2-7; d_gene: NA; abundance: NA; CDR3aa: CASGLSGSYEQYF; CDR3nt: TGTGCTAGTGGTTTGTCGGGGTCCTACGAGCAGTACTTC
v_gene: TRBV6-4; j_gene: TRBJ2-3; d_gene: TRBD2; abundance: NA; CDR3aa: CASSDSSGGATDTQYF; CDR3nt: TGTGCCAGCAGTGACTCGAGCGGGGGGGCCACAGATACGCAGTATTTT
v_gene: TRBV10-2; j_gene: TRBJ1-5; d_gene: NA; abundance: NA; CDR3aa: CASLGHPNQPQHF; CDR3nt: TGCGCCAGCTTGGGACACCCCAATCAGCCCCAGCATTTT
v_gene: TRBV5-1; j_gene: TRBJ1-2; d_gene: TRBD1; abundance: NA; CDR3aa: CASSLAGTGGGGYTF; CDR3nt: TGCGCCAGCAGCTTGGCTGGGACAGGGGGTGGTGGCTACACCTTC
v_gene: TRBV28; j_gene: TRBJ1-1; d_gene: NA; abundance: NA; CDR3aa: CASSPPYTEAFF; CDR3nt: TGTGCCAGCAGTCCCCCCTACACTGAAGCTTTCTTT
v_gene: TRBV5-1; j_gene: TRBJ1-1; d_gene: NA; abundance: NA; CDR3aa: CASMPHGDDTEAFF; CDR3nt: TGCGCCAGCATGCCCCACGGGGATGACACTGAAGCTTTCTTT
v_gene: TRBV7-9; j_gene: TRBJ2-5; d_gene: NA; abundance: NA; CDR3aa: CASPLGDIQETQYF; CDR3nt: TGTGCCAGCCCCCTAGGGGACATCCAAGAGACCCAGTACTTC
v_gene: TRBV6-5; j_gene: TRBJ1-5; d_gene: NA; abundance: few; CDR3aa: CASSYRNQPQHF; CDR3nt: TGTGCCAGCTCCTACAGGAATCAGCCCCAGCATTTT
v_gene: TRBV7-9; j_gene: TRBJ2-1; d_gene: NA; abundance: NA; CDR3aa: CASSLRATVNEQFF; CDR3nt: TGTGCCAGCAGCTTAAGGGCGACAGTGAATGAGCAGTTCTTC
v_gene: TRBV5-1; j_gene: TRBJ2-5; d_gene: TRBD2; abundance: NA; CDR3aa: CASSPGRTSLETQYF; CDR3nt: TGCGCCAGCAGCCCCGGACGGACTAGCTTGGAGACCCAGTACTTC
v_gene: TRBV4-1; j_gene: TRBJ1-2; d_gene: NA; abundance: NA; CDR3aa: CASSQGLWAGDGYTF; CDR3nt: TGCGCCAGCAGCCAAGGCCTCTGGGCAGGGGATGGCTACACCTTC
v_gene: TRBV20-1; j_gene: TRBJ2-4; d_gene: NA; abundance: once; CDR3aa: CRRGGCIQYF; CDR3nt: TGCAGGAGGGGGGGGTGCATTCAGTACTTC
v_gene: TRBV7-9; j_gene: TRBJ1-1; d_gene: NA; abundance: NA; CDR3aa: CASSPPGPEAFF; CDR3nt: TGTGCCAGCAGTCCTCCTGGGCCTGAAGCTTTCTTT
v_gene: TRBV7-9; j_gene: TRBJ1-2; d_gene: TRBD1; abundance: NA; CDR3aa: CSSSLGQEGYTF; CDR3nt: TGTTCCAGCAGCTTGGGACAGGAAGGCTACACCTTC
v_gene: TRBV7-9; j_gene: TRBJ2-7; d_gene: NA; abundance: NA; CDR3aa: CASSETDPYEQYF; CDR3nt: TGTGCCAGCAGCGAGACAGATCCGTACGAGCAGTACTTC
v_gene: TRBV11-2; j_gene: TRBJ2-7; d_gene: NA; abundance: NA; CDR3aa: CASSLAGQDYEQYF; CDR3nt: TGTGCCAGCAGCTTAGCAGGTCAGGACTACGAGCAGTACTTC
v_gene: TRBV10-3; j_gene: TRBJ1-1; d_gene: TRBD1; abundance: NA; CDR3aa: CAISEYPTGKDTEAFF; CDR3nt: TGTGCCATCAGTGAGTACCCGACAGGGAAGGACACTGAAGCTTTCTTT
v_gene: TRBV7-2; j_gene: TRBJ1-4; d_gene: NA; abundance: NA; CDR3aa: CASSQPEEKLFF; CDR3nt: TGTGCCAGCAGCCAACCGGAGGAAAAACTGTTTTTT
v_gene: TRBV7-2; j_gene: TRBJ2-7; d_gene: NA; abundance: NA; CDR3aa: CASSGTSSYEQYF; CDR3nt: TGTGCCAGCAGCGGAACTAGCTCTTACGAGCAGTACTTC
v_gene: TRBV19; j_gene: TRBJ1-2; d_gene: NA; abundance: NA; CDR3aa: CASSIDQAGSNYGYTF; CDR3nt: TGTGCCAGTAGTATAGATCAGGCGGGTTCTAACTATGGCTACACCTTC
v_gene: TRBV10-2; j_gene: TRBJ1-1; d_gene: NA; abundance: NA; CDR3aa: CASPEGGGYTEAFF; CDR3nt: TGCGCCAGCCCCGAGGGAGGGGGGTACACTGAAGCTTTCTTT
v_gene: TRBV7-9; j_gene: TRBJ2-3; d_gene: NA; abundance: NA; CDR3aa: CASSLADGAQYF; CDR3nt: TGTGCCAGCAGCTTAGCGGACGGGGCGCAGTATTTT
v_gene: TRBV28; j_gene: TRBJ1-1; d_gene: TRBD1; abundance: NA; CDR3aa: CASSRRQGLPFF; CDR3nt: TGTGCCAGCAGTCGTAGACAGGGCTTGCCTTTCTTT
v_gene: TRBV7-9; j_gene: TRBJ1-1; d_gene: NA; abundance: NA; CDR3aa: CASSPSGRFLNTEAFF; CDR3nt: TGTGCCAGCAGCCCTTCGGGTAGGTTTCTGAACACTGAAGCTTTCTTT
v_gene: TRBV5-1; j_gene: TRBJ2-3; d_gene: NA; abundance: NA; CDR3aa: CASSSDRSDTQYF; CDR3nt: TGCGCCAGCAGCTCTGACAGGTCAGATACGCAGTATTTT
v_gene: TRBV6-1; j_gene: TRBJ2-5; d_gene: NA; abundance: NA; CDR3aa: CASSVEAGGRETQYF; CDR3nt: TGTGCCAGCAGTGTAGAAGCCGGGGGTAGAGAGACCCAGTACTTC
v_gene: TRBV28; j_gene: TRBJ1-6; d_gene: NA; abundance: NA; CDR3aa: CASTLEAAGNSPLHF; CDR3nt: TGTGCCAGCACCCTCGAGGCTGCGGGAAATTCACCCCTCCACTTT
v_gene: TRBV2; j_gene: TRBJ1-5; d_gene: NA; abundance: NA; CDR3aa: CASRFGDYGNQPQHF; CDR3nt: TGTGCCAGCAGGTTTGGAGATTACGGCAATCAGCCCCAGCATTTT
v_gene: TRBV6-6; j_gene: TRBJ2-2; d_gene: NA; abundance: NA; CDR3aa: CASSRDTNTGELFF; CDR3nt: TGTGCCAGCAGTCGGGACACCAACACCGGGGAGCTGTTTTTT
v_gene: TRBV2; j_gene: TRBJ2-7; d_gene: TRBD2; abundance: few; CDR3aa: CASSELGTSSCEQYF; CDR3nt: TGTGCCAGCAGTGAACTCGGGACTAGTTCTTGTGAGCAGTACTTC
v_gene: TRBV19; j_gene: TRBJ2-5; d_gene: TRBD1; abundance: once; CDR3aa: CASSMEGQAEETQYF; CDR3nt: TGTGCCAGTAGTATGGAGGGACAGGCAGAAGAGACCCAGTACTTC
v_gene: TRBV27; j_gene: TRBJ1-2; d_gene: TRBD1; abundance: NA; CDR3aa: CASSPLDRFNYGYTF; CDR3nt: TGTGCCAGCAGTCCTCTGGACAGGTTTAACTATGGCTACACCTTC
v_gene: TRBV7-3; j_gene: TRBJ2-1; d_gene: TRBD1; abundance: NA; CDR3aa: CASSPGQVGYNEQFF; CDR3nt: TGTGCCAGCAGCCCCGGACAGGTGGGTTACAATGAGCAGTTCTTC
v_gene: TRBV19; j_gene: TRBJ1-3; d_gene: NA; abundance: NA; CDR3aa: CASSIDGAGNTIYF; CDR3nt: TGTGCCAGTAGTATAGACGGAGCGGGAAACACCATATATTTT
v_gene: TRBV19; j_gene: TRBJ1-2; d_gene: TRBD1; abundance: few; CDR3aa: CASGQKGYGYTF; CDR3nt: TGTGCCTCGGGACAGAAAGGCTATGGCTACACCTTC
v_gene: TRBV25-1; j_gene: TRBJ1-5; d_gene: NA; abundance: once; CDR3aa: CASSDRESNQPQHF; CDR3nt: TGTGCCAGCAGTGACAGGGAAAGCAATCAGCCCCAGCATTTT
v_gene: TRBV7-9; j_gene: TRBJ1-3; d_gene: NA; abundance: NA; CDR3aa: CASSLTDSGNTIYF; CDR3nt: TGTGCCAGCAGCTTAACTGATTCTGGAAACACCATATATTTT